This T cell receptor (beta chain) is drawn from a study of cytomegalovirus exposure and HLA in healthy donors. Turning to the study itself: Drawn from HLA-typed donors, 80 million to 95 million unique TCRs were held in an early data release. General observations from the study: Data from an earlier analysis indicated that most TCR beta V segments were productive either about 87% or about 30% of the time. Based on reports, TCR beta sequences accurately predicted HLA-A and HLA-B alleles for most subjects. Generally TCR sequences proved uncommon, though certain public TCRs appeared in numerous donors.

The PCR was carried out with 60 Vbeta primers and 13 Jbeta primers. TCRdb's copy holds only in-frame clones and misses some; the assay was immunoSEQ multiplex PCR. The table has about 130,000 clones, 60% to 75% seen once; the top ten hold over 6.5%. Per the germline V gene, CDR1 is MDHEN and CDR2 is SYDVKM. The length of the CDR3 is 12 residues. V was trimmed by 3 bases and J by 10 bases, leaving 10 bases between them. In the case of this clone: Its target is unknown.

The sequencing sample was made of PBMCs. This TCR was sampled from a man in his thirties or forties in good health and CMV-seronegative. The rearrangement joins TRBV28 to TRBJ2-1; no clear D gene. The CDR3 bases are TGTGCCAGCAGTTTGTTTAGGAGAGAGCAGTTCTTC. It is translated as CASSLFRREQFF.